This TCR beta chain was recovered during a study of cytomegalovirus exposure and HLA in healthy donors. This CDR3 spans 16 amino acids. Germline V gives CDR1 SGHKS, CDR2 YYEKEE (reference sequence). J was trimmed by 5 bases and V by 0 bases; bases with no gene match: 5. Profiled with immunoSEQ multiplex PCR; TCRdb holds only in-frame clones, not every one. The sample includes some 84,000 clones, around 90% of them seen just once. Source material: PBMCs. The clonotype originates from a man younger than 40 in good health and CMV-seronegative. The chain is built from TRBV5-5 and TRBJ1-2, with TRBD1 identical over 12 bases. In DNA form, the CDR3 reads TGTGCCAGCAGCTTGGGGGCGGGACAGGGGGCATATGGCTACACCTTC. It is translated as CASSLGAGQGAYGYTF. The variable domain in full, with the rest retrieved from reference TRBV5-5 and TRBJ1-2, is DAGVTQSPTHLIKTRGQQVTLRCSPISGHKSVSWYQQVLGQGPQFIFQYYEKEERGRGNFPDRFSARQFPNYSSELNVNALLLGDSALYLCASSLGAGQGAYGYTFGSGTRLTVV.